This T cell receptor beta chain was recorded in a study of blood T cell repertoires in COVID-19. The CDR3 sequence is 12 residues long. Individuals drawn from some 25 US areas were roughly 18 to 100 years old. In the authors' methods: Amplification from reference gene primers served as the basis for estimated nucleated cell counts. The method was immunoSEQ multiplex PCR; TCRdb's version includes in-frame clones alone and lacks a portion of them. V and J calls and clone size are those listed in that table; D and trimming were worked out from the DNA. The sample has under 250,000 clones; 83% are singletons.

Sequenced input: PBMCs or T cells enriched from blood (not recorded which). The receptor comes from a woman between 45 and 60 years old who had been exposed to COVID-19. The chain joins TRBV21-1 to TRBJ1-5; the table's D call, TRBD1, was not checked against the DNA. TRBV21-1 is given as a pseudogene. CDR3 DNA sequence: TGTGCCAGCATGACAGACTATCAGCCCCAGCATTTT. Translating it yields CASMTDYQPQHF.